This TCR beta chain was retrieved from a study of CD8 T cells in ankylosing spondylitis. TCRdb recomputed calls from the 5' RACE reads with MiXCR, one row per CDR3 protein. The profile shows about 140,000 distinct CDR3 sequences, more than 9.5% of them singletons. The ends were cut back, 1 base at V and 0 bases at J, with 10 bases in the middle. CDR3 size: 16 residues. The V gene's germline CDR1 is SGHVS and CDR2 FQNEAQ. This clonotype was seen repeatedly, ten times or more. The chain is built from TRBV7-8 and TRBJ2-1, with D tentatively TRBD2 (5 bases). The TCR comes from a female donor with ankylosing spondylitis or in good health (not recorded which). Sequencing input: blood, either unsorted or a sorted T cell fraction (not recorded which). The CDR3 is CASSLEAGSSYNEQFF. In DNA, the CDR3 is TGTGCCAGCAGCTTAGAGGCGGGTAGCTCCTACAATGAGCAGTTCTTC.